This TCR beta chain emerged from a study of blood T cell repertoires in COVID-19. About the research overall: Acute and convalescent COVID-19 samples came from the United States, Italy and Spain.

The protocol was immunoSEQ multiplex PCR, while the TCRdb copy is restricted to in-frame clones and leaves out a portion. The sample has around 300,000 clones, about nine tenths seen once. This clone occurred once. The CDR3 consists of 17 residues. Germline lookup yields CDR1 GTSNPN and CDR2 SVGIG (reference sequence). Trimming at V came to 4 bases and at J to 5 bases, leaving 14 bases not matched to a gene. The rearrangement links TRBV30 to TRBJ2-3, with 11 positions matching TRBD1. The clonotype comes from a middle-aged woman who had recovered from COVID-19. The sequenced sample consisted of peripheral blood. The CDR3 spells CAWNRRTGGAPGDTQYF. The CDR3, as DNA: TGTGCCTGGAACCGCCGGACAGGGGGCGCCCCCGGAGATACGCAGTATTTT. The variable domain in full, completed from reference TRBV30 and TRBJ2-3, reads SQTIHQWPATLVQPVGSPLSLECTVEGTSNPNLYWYRQAAGRGLQLLFYSVGIGQISSEVPQNLSASRPQDRQFILSSKKLLLSDSGFYLCAWNRRTGGAPGDTQYFGPGTRLTVL.